This is a list of T cell receptor beta chains from one sample in a study of neurological immune-mediated disorders. TCRdb recomputed calls from the 5' RACE reads with MiXCR, one row per CDR3 protein. The table includes around 60,000 distinct CDR3 sequences, about 10% detected once. Sequenced: PBMCs. These receptor sequences come from a male donor with HTLV-1-associated myelopathy (HAM/TSP). Both conserved end residues are part of each CDR3.

TRBJ2-3 TRBV5-1 CASSQRGTDTQYF
TRBJ1-5 TRBV9 CASSVRGDAQPQHF
TRBJ2-2 TRBV7-7 CASTISNTGELFF
TRBJ1-4 TRBV12-3/TRBV12-4 CASSPGWREKLFF
TRBJ2-6 TRBV15 CATSRDPGDGANVLTF
TRBJ2-3 TRBV27 CASSLSDSTDTQYF
TRBJ2-7 TRBV28 CASSRQRSGTDSYEQYF
TRBJ1-4 TRBV11-3 CASSPRMGEKLFF
TRBJ2-5 TRBV5-5 CASSPLGMKETQYF
TRBJ2-3 TRBV29-1 CSVDGGGGDTQYF
TRBJ2-1 TRBV5-6 CASSLTRGVGYNEQFF
TRBJ2-1 TRBV20-1 CSASGRPDEQFF
TRBJ2-4 TRBV5-1 CASSLEGLNPPLAKNIQYF
TRBJ2-1 TRBV7-3 CASSPRGAGMSSYNEQFF
TRBJ2-5 TRBV11-2 CASSLVGGVRETQYF
TRBJ1-2 TRBV5-1 CASSFDSNYDYTF
TRBJ1-2 TRBV30 CAWSPGDYGYTF
TRBJ2-7 TRBV20-1 CSARSQRGRFYEQYF
TRBJ1-1 TRBV5-1 CASLEEGSDTEAFF
TRBJ2-7 TRBV20-1 CSARAPRGGKNEQYF
TRBJ2-5 TRBV5-1 CASSLVGQETQYF
TRBJ2-7 TRBV4-1 CASSQDLAGGREQYF
TRBJ2-7 TRBV5-1 CASSLQSEGYEQYF
TRBJ1-1 TRBV28 CASSGWNTEAFF
TRBJ2-3 TRBV7-9 CASSLDAQGF
TRBJ1-2 TRBV28 CASSSLAGGYTF
TRBJ1-2 TRBV7-2 CVSSPGPKPSIYGYTF
TRBJ1-1 TRBV20-1 CSALRSTTEAFF
TRBJ1-1 TRBV7-2 CASSTQENTEAFF
TRBJ2-1 TRBV7-2 CASSLGGSSSYNEQFF
TRBJ1-5 TRBV15 CATSGQDLVNQPQHF
TRBJ2-5 TRBV7-2 CASSLGADKRTQYF
TRBJ1-5 TRBV20-1 CSANMRGRGSNQPQHF
TRBJ1-2 TRBV6-5 CASSYSERLYGYTF
TRBJ2-6 TRBV4-3 CASSQGRGGSGANVLTF
TRBJ2-1 TRBV20-1 CSAREWTRAHEQFF
TRBJ2-2 TRBV29-1 CSVRTGPNTGELFF
TRBJ1-1 TRBV20-1 CSASQNRGQRLAFF
TRBJ2-7 TRBV7-9 CASSLALRGGSPYEQYF
TRBJ2-1 TRBV9 CASSVDPRGASNEQFF
TRBJ1-1 TRBV28 CASRTLGLNTEAFF
TRBJ1-1 TRBV7-2 CASSPDRVQTEAFF
TRBJ1-5 TRBV18 CASSPDNNQPQHF
TRBJ2-5 TRBV27 CASSLDPEETQYF
TRBJ2-5 TRBV6-5 CASSPRLAGLETQYF
TRBJ1-2 TRBV6-6 CASSYLAGEQYGYTF
TRBJ2-7 TRBV20-1 CSARRPSGSYEQYF
TRBJ1-1 TRBV19 CASSIDPDSSNTEAFF
TRBJ1-1 TRBV4-3 CASSQEAEGTEAFF
TRBJ2-3 TRBV11-3 CASSNRQGVADTQYF
TRBJ2-3 TRBV6-4 CASSQDKTSTDTQYF
TRBJ2-2 TRBV20-1 CSATFGGAAGELFF
TRBJ2-3 TRBV2 CASSDTHGDTQYF
TRBJ2-7 TRBV29-1 CSARGGWEQYF
TRBJ2-5 TRBV3-1 CASSPWDRKSQETQYF
TRBJ2-5 TRBV11-2 CASSLGFSGETQYF
TRBJ1-1 TRBV5-1 CASSLVGRGTEAFF
TRBJ2-3 TRBV24-1 CATSEGGTGVYF
TRBJ2-3 TRBV2 CASRRRVEDTQYF